This entry lists 12 T cell receptor beta chains sequenced from one sample in a study of cytomegalovirus exposure and HLA in healthy donors. PCR amplification relied on 60 Vbeta primers (plus 13 Jbeta primers). The method was immunoSEQ multiplex PCR; TCRdb's version includes in-frame clones alone and lacks a portion of them. The sample shows 120,000 or so clones, under 85% of them seen only once. Sequenced: PBMCs. The receptors originated from a woman aged 45-65 years in good health and CMV-seropositive.

The rearrangement uses TRBV29-1 and TRBJ1-4; 9 bases line up with TRBD1. Germline V gives CDR1 SQVTM, CDR2 ANQGSEA. V dropped 0 bases and J dropped 7; count of bases not matched to a gene: 3. The CDR3 is 14 amino acids. The CDR3 sequence: CSVEDTGGAEKLFF. In DNA form, the CDR3 reads TGCAGCGTTGAAGATACAGGGGGCGCTGAAAAACTGTTTTTT.

The rearrangement uses TRBV9 and TRBJ2-5, with 13 bases identical to TRBD2. With the DNA end fitting TRBJ2-7 better, the J assignment may be wrong. This CDR3 comprises 16 residues. Looked up from germline, CDR1 is SGDLS and CDR2 is YYNGEE. The CDR3 loop reads CASSAGGLAGHYEQYF. CDR3 bases: TGTGCCAGCAGCGCCGGGGGACTAGCGGGGCACTACGAGCAGTACTTC.

The rearrangement links TRBV4-3 to TRBJ1-2; 7 bases fit TRBD1. The V and J ends lost 3 bases and 3 bases, in that order; junction bases with no gene match: 10. CDR3 size: 16 residues. The V gene's germline CDR1 is LGHNA and CDR2 YSLEER. CDR3: CASSQDLKTGHYGYTF. The DNA for the CDR3 is TGCGCCAGCAGCCAGGATCTGAAGACAGGGCACTATGGCTACACCTTC.

V usage is TRBV27 and J usage is TRBJ2-4, with 8 nucleotides matching TRBD1. CDR3 length equals 15 residues. Germline assignment: CDR1 MNHEY and CDR2 SMNVEV (reference sequence). The V segment lost 6 bases and the J segment 3 bases; nucleotides outside the gene matches: 7. The CDR3 DNA reads TGTGCCAGCAGACAAGGACAGGGTAGCAAAAACATTCAGTACTTC. Its translation is CASRQGQGSKNIQYF.

The rearrangement joins TRBV4-1 to TRBJ2-5; 10 bases are a match to TRBD2. The tail of the sequence fits TRBJ2-7 better, so the J call may be wrong. Germline CDR1 and CDR2: MGHRA and YSYEKL. The CDR3 runs to 15 residues. In nucleotides, the CDR3 is TGCGCCAGCAGCCAAGATGGGACTAGCGCCTACGAGCAGTACTTC. Translating gives CASSQDGTSAYEQYF.

V gene TRBV19 combines with J gene TRBJ1-2, with 10 bases fitting TRBD1. Trimming removed 6 bases from V and 3 bases from J; junction bases left unmatched: 13. The CDR3 is made up of 17 amino acids. Germline V gene data show CDR1 as LNHDA and CDR2 as SQIVND (reference sequence). The CDR3 DNA sequence: TGTGCCAGTAGGATTGGAGCCGGGACAGGGGATCACTATGGCTACACCTTC. This codes for CASRIGAGTGDHYGYTF.

This clone appeared once. Other nucleotide sequences in the sample specify the same CDR3. This rearrangement joins TRBV27 to TRBJ1-4; 7 bases agree with TRBD1. The CDR3 has 15 amino acids. The junction had 7 bases not matched to a gene; V was cut back by 9 bases and J by 0 bases. CDR1 and CDR2 (germline): MNHEY, SMNVEV (reference sequence). In DNA, the CDR3 is TGTGCCAGTTCCCGGGACAGTGCAACTAATGAAAAACTGTTTTTT. Amino acid sequence: CASSRDSATNEKLFF.

V is TRBV4-3 and J is TRBJ2-3, with D perhaps matching TRBD2 (6 bases). This CDR3 is 14 amino acids long. V was trimmed by 1 base and J by 5 bases, leaving 10 bases between them. Germline V gene data show CDR1 as LGHNA and CDR2 as YSLEER. The CDR3: CASSQAGDVDTQYF. For the CDR3, the DNA is TGCGCCAGCAGCCAAGCGGGAGATGTAGATACGCAGTATTTT.

There are a few counts of this clone. This sequence joins TRBV6-6 and TRBJ2-3; TRBD1 matches 8 bases. The trim removed 10 bases at V and 2 bases at J, leaving 8 bases unmatched. The germline V gene has CDR1 MNHNY and CDR2 SVGAGI (reference sequence). There are 14 residues in the CDR3. CDR3 DNA sequence: TGTGCCACACGATCCCAGGGGGCCACAGATACGCAGTATTTT. Amino acid sequence: CATRSQGATDTQYF.

This rearrangement joins TRBV6-1 to TRBJ1-4, with no clear D. This CDR3 is 14 amino acids long. Trimming left V 3 bases short and J 1 base short, with 6 bases between. Germline V gene lookup returns CDR1 MNHNS and CDR2 SASEGT. In DNA, the CDR3 is TGTGCCAGCAGTGAGCGGGGAACTAATGAAAAACTGTTTTTT. Its translation: CASSERGTNEKLFF.

This clone has only a few counts. J is TRBJ1-6 and V is TRBV27, with D uncertain. From germline, CDR1 is MNHEY and CDR2 SMNVEV (reference sequence). This CDR3 comprises 13 residues. Between the trimmed V and J ends, which lost 3 bases and 10 bases, there was a span of 10 bases. In nucleotides, the CDR3 is TGTGCCAGCAGTTTGAACGGTGCCTCACCCCTCCACTTT. Translating gives CASSLNGASPLHF.

The rearrangement links TRBV6-6 to TRBJ2-1, with 7 bases fitting TRBD1. This CDR3 region has 15 residues. V lost 2 bases and J lost 4; bases outside the gene matches: 5. Germline values: CDR1 MNHNY, CDR2 SVGAGI (reference sequence). CDR3 coding DNA: TGTGCCAGCAGTTACCGGGACAGCAAATACAATGAGCAGTTCTTC. It translates to CASSYRDSKYNEQFF.